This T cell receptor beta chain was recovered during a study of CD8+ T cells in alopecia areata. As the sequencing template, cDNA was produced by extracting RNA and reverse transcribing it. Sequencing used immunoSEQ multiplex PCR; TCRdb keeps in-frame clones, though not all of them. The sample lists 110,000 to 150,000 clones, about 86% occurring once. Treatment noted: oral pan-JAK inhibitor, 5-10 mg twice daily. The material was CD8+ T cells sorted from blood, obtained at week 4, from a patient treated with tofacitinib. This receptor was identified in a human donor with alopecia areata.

The CDR3 sequence: CASSLSWTDGADTQYF. Here the CDR3 DNA reads TGTGCCAGCAGTTTATCTTGGACAGACGGGGCCGATACGCAGTATTTT. This chain links TRBV27 with TRBJ2-3; D possibly corresponds to TRBD1 (6 bases). The CDR3 length is 16 residues. Trimming removed 0 bases from V and 6 bases from J, with 16 bases in between. CDR1 MNHEY and CDR2 SMNVEV come from the germline V gene (reference sequence).